The entry that follows covers one TCR beta chain sequence. What it binds is unknown. Losses at the gene ends were 2 bases for V and 0 bases for J; bases not matched to a gene: 3. Germline V CDR1 and CDR2: SGDLS, YYNGEE. The CDR3 length is 16 residues. Every bit of the isolated RNA underwent reverse transcription, so sequencing read expressed TCRB transcripts. TCRdb keeps only in-frame clones here, not all; method: immunoSEQ multiplex PCR. The sample consists of under 200,000 clones, 10% of them appearing once. The single heparinised draw taken from each donor contained roughly 110 mL of blood on average. Purity (above 98%) was reached by all sorted populations. These data come from a study of beta chain features in type 1 diabetes. Findings of the study overall: Within each of all four CD4+ subsets, Type 1 diabetes patients had TCRB CDR3s that were moderately but significantly shorter. Although PCR might favor shorter templates, it would do so equally in patients and controls.

The sample comprised central memory CD4+ T cells from blood. The gene calls are TRBV9 and TRBJ2-1, with TRBD2 identical over 9 bases. This receptor was obtained from a man aged 25 to 40 with type 1 diabetes. The CDR3 DNA is TGTGCCAGCAGCGTTGGCGGGAGGGCCTCCTACAATGAGCAGTTCTTC. This encodes CASSVGGRASYNEQFF.